Sequencing of this T cell receptor (beta chain) was carried out in a study of cytomegalovirus exposure and HLA in healthy donors. Study-level findings and limits: When a later analysis was performed, an Asian-associated ancestry cluster reportedly had fewer N-insertions than the roughly 690-donor mean. Evidence from a later analysis indicated that most CMV-associated TCR beta chains looked HLA-restricted.

Primers: 60 Vbeta forward and 13 Jbeta reverse. The assay was immunoSEQ multiplex PCR, and TCRdb's table has in-frame clones only and misses some. This sample has some 150,000 clones, with roughly 73% found just once. CDR1 is SQVTM and CDR2 is ANQGSEA in the germline V gene. CDR3 length equals 12 residues. Trimming took off 4 bases at V and 3 bases at J, with 7 bases between the two ends. This clone was counted between two and nine times. Its specificity is not known. The source material was PBMCs. This receptor was obtained from a man aged 35 to 55 in good health and CMV-seronegative. The genes are TRBV29-1 and TRBJ1-3; TRBD1 is a possible D gene (5 bases). DNA for the CDR3: TGCAGCGTTGGGCAGGGTGGAAACACCATATATTTT. This encodes CSVGQGGNTIYF.